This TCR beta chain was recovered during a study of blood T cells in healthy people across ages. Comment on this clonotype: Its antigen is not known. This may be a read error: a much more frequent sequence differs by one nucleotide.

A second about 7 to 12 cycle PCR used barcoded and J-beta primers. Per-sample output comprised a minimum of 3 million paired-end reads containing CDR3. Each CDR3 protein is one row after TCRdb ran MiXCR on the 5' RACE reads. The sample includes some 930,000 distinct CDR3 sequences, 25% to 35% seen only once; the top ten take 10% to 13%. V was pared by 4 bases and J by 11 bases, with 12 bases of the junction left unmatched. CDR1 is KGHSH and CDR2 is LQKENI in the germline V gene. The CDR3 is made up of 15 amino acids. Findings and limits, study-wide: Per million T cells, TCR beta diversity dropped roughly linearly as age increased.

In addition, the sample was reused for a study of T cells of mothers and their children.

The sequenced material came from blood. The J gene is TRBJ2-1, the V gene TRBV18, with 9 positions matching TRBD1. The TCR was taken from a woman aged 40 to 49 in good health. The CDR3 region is CASSLDSGTGNKQFF. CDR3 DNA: TGTGCCAGCTCACTGGACTCCGGGACAGGGAATAAGCAGTTCTTC.